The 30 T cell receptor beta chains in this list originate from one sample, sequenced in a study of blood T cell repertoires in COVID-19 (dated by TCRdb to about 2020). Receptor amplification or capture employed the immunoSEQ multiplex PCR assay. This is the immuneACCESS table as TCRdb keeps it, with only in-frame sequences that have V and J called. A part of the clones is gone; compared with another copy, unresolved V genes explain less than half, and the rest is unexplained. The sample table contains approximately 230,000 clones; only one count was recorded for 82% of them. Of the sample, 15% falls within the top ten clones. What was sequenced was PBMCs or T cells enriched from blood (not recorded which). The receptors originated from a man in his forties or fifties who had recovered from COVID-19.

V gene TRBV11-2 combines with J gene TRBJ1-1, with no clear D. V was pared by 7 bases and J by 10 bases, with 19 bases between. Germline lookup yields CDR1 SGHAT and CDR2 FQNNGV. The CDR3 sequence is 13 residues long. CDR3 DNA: TGTGCCAGCACCCCCGCCCGCGGCGTAGGAGCTTTCTTT. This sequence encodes CASTPARGVGAFF. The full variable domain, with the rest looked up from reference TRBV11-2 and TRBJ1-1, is EAGVAQSPRYKIIEKRQSVAFWCNPISGHATLYWYQQILGQGPKLLIQFQNNGVVDDSQLPKDRFSAERLKGVDSTLKIQPAKLEDSAVYLCASTPARGVGAFFGQGTRLTVV.

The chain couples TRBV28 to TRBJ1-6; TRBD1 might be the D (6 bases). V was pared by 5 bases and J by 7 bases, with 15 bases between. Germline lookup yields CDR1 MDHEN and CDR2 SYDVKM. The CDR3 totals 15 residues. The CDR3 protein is CASSRLGGVNSPLHF. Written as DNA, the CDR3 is TGTGCCAGCAGTCGTCTTGGGGGCGTAAATTCACCCCTCCACTTT.

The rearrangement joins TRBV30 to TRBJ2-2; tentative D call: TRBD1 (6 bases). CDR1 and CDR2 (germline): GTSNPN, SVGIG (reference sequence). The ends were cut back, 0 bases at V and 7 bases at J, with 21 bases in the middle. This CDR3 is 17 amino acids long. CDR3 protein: CAWSVIGLRGFDGELFF. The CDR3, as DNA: TGTGCCTGGAGTGTAATTGGTTTAAGGGGGTTTGACGGGGAGCTGTTTTTT.

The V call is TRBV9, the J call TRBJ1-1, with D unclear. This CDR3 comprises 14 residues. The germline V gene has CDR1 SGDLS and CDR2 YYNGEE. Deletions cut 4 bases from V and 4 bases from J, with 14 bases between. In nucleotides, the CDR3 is TGTGCCAGCAGCCTCGGGTCTTCGGCCACTGAAGCTTTCTTT. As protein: CASSLGSSATEAFF.

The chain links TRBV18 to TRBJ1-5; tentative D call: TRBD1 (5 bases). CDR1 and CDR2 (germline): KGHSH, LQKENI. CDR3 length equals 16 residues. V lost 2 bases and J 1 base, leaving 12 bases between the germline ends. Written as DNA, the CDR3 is TGTGCCAGCTCACCAGGGGGGTCCTTGAGCAATCAGCCCCAGCATTTT. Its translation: CASSPGGSLSNQPQHF.

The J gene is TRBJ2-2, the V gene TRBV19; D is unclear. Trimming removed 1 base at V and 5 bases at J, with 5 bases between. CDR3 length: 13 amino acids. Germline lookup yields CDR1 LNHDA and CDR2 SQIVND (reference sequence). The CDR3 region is CASSIGPTGELFF. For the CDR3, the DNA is TGTGCCAGTAGTATAGGGCCAACCGGGGAGCTGTTTTTT.

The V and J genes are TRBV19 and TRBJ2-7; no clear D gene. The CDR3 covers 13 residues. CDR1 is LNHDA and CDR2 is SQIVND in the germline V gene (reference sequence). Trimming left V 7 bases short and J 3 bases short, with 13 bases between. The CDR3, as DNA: TGTGCCAGTAAACCCGAACGGTTCTACGAGCAGTACTTC. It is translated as CASKPERFYEQYF.

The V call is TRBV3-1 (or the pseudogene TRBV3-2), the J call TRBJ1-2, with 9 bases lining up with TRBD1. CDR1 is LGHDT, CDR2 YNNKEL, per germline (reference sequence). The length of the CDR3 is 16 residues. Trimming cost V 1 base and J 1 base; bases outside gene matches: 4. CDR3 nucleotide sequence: TGTGCCAGCAGCCAAGCACCGGGACAGGGTAACTATGGCTACACCTTC. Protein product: CASSQAPGQGNYGYTF.

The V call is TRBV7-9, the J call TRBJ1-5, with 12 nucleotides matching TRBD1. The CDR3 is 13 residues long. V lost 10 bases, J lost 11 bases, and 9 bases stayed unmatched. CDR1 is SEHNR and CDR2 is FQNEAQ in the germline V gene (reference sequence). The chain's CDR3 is CATLGTGGEAQHF. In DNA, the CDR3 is TGTGCCACTCTCGGGACAGGGGGCGAGGCCCAGCATTTT.

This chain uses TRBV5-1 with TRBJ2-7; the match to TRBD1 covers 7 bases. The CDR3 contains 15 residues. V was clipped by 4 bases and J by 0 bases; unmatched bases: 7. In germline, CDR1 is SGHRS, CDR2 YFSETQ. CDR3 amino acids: CASSHGQAISYEQYF. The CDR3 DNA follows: TGCGCCAGCAGCCATGGACAGGCGATCTCCTACGAGCAGTACTTC.

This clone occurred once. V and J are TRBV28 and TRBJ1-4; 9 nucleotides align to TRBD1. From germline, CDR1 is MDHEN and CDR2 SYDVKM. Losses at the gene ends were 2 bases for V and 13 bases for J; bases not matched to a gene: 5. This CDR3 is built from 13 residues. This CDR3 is CASSLPHRGPLFF. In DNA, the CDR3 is TGTGCCAGCAGTTTACCCCACAGGGGGCCACTGTTTTTT.

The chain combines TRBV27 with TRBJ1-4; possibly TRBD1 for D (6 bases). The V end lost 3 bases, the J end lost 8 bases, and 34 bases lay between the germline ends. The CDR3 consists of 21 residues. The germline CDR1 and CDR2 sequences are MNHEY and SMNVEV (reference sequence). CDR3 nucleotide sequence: TGTGCCAGCAGTTTCAAATACCCCCAGAGGGGGAAGCCCTCCAGTAACGAAAAACTGTTTTTT. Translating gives CASSFKYPQRGKPSSNEKLFF.

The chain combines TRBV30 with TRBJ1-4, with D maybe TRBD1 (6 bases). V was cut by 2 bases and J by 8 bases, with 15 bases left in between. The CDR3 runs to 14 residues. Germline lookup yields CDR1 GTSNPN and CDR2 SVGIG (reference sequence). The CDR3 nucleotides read TGTGCCTGGAGTCCTGGACAGATCGCCGAAAAACTGTTTTTT. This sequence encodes CAWSPGQIAEKLFF.

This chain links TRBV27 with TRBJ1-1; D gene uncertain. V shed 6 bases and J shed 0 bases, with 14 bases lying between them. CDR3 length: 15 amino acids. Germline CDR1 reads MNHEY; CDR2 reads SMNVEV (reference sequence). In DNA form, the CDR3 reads TGTGCCAGCAGCCCTCGTCCAGCGCTGAACACTGAAGCTTTCTTT. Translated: CASSPRPALNTEAFF.

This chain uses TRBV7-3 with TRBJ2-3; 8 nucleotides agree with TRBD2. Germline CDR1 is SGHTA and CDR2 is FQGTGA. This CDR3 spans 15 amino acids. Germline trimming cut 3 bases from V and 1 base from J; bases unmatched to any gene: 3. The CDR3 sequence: CASSFSGIGTDTQYF. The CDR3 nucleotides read TGTGCCAGCAGCTTTAGCGGGATTGGCACAGATACGCAGTATTTT.

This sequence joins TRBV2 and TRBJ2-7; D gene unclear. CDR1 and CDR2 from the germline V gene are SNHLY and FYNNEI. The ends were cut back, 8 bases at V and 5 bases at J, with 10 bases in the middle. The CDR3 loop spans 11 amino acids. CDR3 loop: CASRVWHEQYF. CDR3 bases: TGTGCCAGCCGTGTATGGCACGAGCAGTACTTC. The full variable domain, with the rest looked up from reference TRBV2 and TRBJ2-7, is EPEVTQTPSHQVTQMGQEVILRCVPISNHLYFYWYRQILGQKVEFLVSFYNNEISEKSEIFDDQFSVERPDGSNFTLKIRSTKLEDSAMYFCASRVWHEQYFGPGTRLTVT.

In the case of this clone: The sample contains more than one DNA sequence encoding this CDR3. The CDR3: CASSFGGDEKLFF. Here the CDR3 DNA reads TGTGCCAGCAGTTTTGGGGGGGATGAAAAACTGTTTTTT. This chain links TRBV27 with TRBJ1-4; D possibly corresponds to TRBD1 (5 bases). Germline assignment: CDR1 MNHEY and CDR2 SMNVEV (reference sequence). The ends were cut back, 3 bases at V and 6 bases at J, with 8 bases in the middle. CDR3 length: 13 amino acids.

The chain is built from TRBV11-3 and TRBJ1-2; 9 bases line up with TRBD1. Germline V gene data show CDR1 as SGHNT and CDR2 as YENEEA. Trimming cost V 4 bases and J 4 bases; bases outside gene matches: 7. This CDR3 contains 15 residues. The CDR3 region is CASSSRWGQGYGYTF. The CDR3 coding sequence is TGTGCCAGCAGCTCCCGATGGGGACAGGGCTATGGCTACACCTTC.

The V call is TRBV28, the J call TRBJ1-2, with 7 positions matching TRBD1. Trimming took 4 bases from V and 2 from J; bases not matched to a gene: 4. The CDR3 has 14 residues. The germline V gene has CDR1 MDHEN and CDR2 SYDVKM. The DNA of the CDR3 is TGTGCCAGCAGTTCTCTCAGGGGGAACTATGGCTACACCTTC. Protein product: CASSSLRGNYGYTF.

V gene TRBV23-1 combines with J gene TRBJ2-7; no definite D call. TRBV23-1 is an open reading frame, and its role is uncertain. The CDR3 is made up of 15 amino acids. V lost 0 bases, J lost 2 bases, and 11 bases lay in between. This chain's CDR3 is CASSQSYLQAYEQYF. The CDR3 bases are TGCGCCAGCAGTCAATCCTATCTTCAGGCCTACGAGCAGTACTTC.

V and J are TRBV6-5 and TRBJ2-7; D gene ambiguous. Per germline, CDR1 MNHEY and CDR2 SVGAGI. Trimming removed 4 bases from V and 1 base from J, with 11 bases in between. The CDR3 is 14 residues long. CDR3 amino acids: CASSSHDTSYEQYF. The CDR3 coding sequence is TGTGCCAGCAGTTCCCACGACACTTCCTACGAGCAGTACTTC.

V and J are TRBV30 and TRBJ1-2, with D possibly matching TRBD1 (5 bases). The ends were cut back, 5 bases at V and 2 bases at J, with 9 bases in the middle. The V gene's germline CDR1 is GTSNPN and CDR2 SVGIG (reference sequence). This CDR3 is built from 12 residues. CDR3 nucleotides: TGTGCCTGGTCAAGGGGAAACTATGGCTACACCTTC. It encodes CAWSRGNYGYTF.

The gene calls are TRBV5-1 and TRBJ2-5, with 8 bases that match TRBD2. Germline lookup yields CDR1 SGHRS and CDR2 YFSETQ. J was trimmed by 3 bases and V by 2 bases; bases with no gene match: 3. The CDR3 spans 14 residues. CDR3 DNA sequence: TGCGCCAGCAGCTTCACCGGGGGGGAAGAGACCCAGTACTTC. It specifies CASSFTGGEETQYF.

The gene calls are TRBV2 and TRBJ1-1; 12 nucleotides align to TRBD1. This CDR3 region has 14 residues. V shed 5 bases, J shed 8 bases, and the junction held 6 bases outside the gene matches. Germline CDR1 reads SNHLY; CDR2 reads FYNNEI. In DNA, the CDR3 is TGTGCCAGCAGTCTAGGGGGACAGGGGGCGGAAGCTTTCTTT. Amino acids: CASSLGGQGAEAFF.

The CDR3 sequence is CASSQQGAPGNTIYF. The CDR3 region has the DNA TGTGCCAGCAGCCAACAGGGGGCGCCTGGAAACACCATATATTTT. This chain joins TRBV11-2 and TRBJ1-3; 9 positions agree with TRBD1. The length of the CDR3 is 15 residues. The V gene's germline CDR1 is SGHAT and CDR2 FQNNGV. V dropped 5 bases and J dropped 2; count of bases not matched to a gene: 4. Together with reference TRBV11-2 and TRBJ1-3, the CDR3 gives the full variable domain: EAGVAQSPRYKIIEKRQSVAFWCNPISGHATLYWYQQILGQGPKLLIQFQNNGVVDDSQLPKDRFSAERLKGVDSTLKIQPAKLEDSAVYLCASSQQGAPGNTIYFGEGSWLTVV.

CDR3 nucleotides: TGCAGCGTTGAGCGGGGCTTGGGGGGCTATGGCTACACCTTC. Protein product: CSVERGLGGYGYTF. The chain couples TRBV29-1 to TRBJ1-2; D might be TRBD1 (5 bases). The CDR3 totals 14 residues. Looked up from germline, CDR1 is SQVTM and CDR2 is ANQGSEA. The V gene lost 3 bases and the J gene lost 4 bases, with 15 bases spanning the gap.

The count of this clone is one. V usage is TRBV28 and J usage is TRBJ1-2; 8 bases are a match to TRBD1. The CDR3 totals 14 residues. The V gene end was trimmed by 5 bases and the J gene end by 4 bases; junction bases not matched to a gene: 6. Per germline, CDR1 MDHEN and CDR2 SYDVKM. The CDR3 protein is CASSTGQGGYGYTF. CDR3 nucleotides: TGTGCCAGCAGTACCGGACAGGGTGGCTATGGCTACACCTTC.

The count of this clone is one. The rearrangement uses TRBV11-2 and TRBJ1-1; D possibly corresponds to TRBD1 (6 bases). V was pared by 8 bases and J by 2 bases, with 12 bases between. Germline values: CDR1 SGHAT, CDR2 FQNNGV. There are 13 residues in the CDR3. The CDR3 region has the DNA TGTGCCAGCGGGGGCCACCTTAACACTGAAGCTTTCTTT. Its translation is CASGGHLNTEAFF.

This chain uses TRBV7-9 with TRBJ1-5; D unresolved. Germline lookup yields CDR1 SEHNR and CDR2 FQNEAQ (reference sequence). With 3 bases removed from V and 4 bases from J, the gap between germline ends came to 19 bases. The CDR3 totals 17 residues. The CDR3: CASSFAAGRPFNQPQHF. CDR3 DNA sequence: TGTGCCAGCAGCTTTGCCGCGGGTCGGCCTTTTAATCAGCCCCAGCATTTT.

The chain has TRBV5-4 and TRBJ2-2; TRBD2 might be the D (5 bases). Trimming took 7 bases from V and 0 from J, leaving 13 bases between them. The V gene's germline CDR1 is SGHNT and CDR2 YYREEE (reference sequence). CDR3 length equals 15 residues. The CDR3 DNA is TGTGCCAGCTCCCCCGGGAATTCGAACACCGGGGAGCTGTTTTTT. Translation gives CASSPGNSNTGELFF.